This T cell receptor beta chain was obtained from a study of blood T cell repertoires in COVID-19. Study overall: In each case, the material was cDNA or gDNA derived from T cells, B-cell-depleted T cells, or PBMCs.

The participants were between about 18 and 95 years old and came from about two dozen US areas. Two negative PCRs, clearance, or symptom resolution characterized the recovered Cohort 3 donors. V gave up 6 bases and J gave up 0 bases; unmatched junction bases: 1. There are 14 residues in the CDR3. Germline CDR1 SQVTM, CDR2 ANQGSEA. Clones were sequenced by immunoSEQ multiplex PCR, and TCRdb holds only the in-frame ones, with some missing. Of a few hundred thousand clones listed, just under 90% are singletons. The receptor was derived from a woman between 50 and 59 years old who had recovered from COVID-19. The rearrangement joins TRBV29-1 to TRBJ2-2; 10 bases align to TRBD2. The sequenced sample consisted of PBMCs or T cells enriched from blood (not recorded which). The CDR3 spells CSVGLAANTGELFF. DNA for the CDR3: TGCAGCGTCGGACTAGCGGCGAACACCGGGGAGCTGTTTTTT.